The 24 T cell receptor beta chains given below trace back to one sample, sequenced in a study of T cells after somatic rescue of genetic block. Sequenced by immunoSEQ multiplex PCR; TCRdb stores in-frame clones only, minus some. The sample carries tens of thousands of clones, around 90% recorded once. Sequenced: peripheral blood mononuclear cells (PBMCs). These TCRs come from a man in his forties.

The chain couples TRBV6-1 to TRBJ2-3, with 13 nucleotides matching TRBD2. Germline V gene lookup returns CDR1 MNHNS and CDR2 SASEGT. Trimming removed 7 bases from V and 1 base from J; junction bases left unmatched: 2. The CDR3 totals 15 residues. For the CDR3, the DNA is TGTGCCAGCACCGGACTAGCGGGGGGCACAGATACGCAGTATTTT. It encodes CASTGLAGGTDTQYF.

This chain connects TRBV4-3 to TRBJ2-2; D call uncertain. Germline CDR1 is LGHNA and CDR2 is YSLEER. With 0 bases removed from V and 4 bases from J, the gap between germline ends came to 9 bases. The CDR3 contains 15 residues. The CDR3 DNA is TGCGCCAGCAGCCAAGAACCGGAAGGCACCGGGGAGCTGTTTTTT. Its protein product is CASSQEPEGTGELFF.

The gene calls are TRBV6-1 and TRBJ2-1, with D possibly matching TRBD2 (7 bases). This CDR3 has 16 residues. Germline V gives CDR1 MNHNS, CDR2 SASEGT. The V end was cut by 3 bases, the J end by 0 bases, with 12 bases between. The CDR3 sequence is CASSDGGASSYNEQFF. Written as DNA, the CDR3 is TGTGCCAGCAGTGATGGGGGGGCTAGCTCCTACAATGAGCAGTTCTTC.

The chain uses TRBV5-5 and TRBJ1-5, with a weak D call TRBD1 (5 bases). Germline lookup yields CDR1 SGHKS and CDR2 YYEKEE (reference sequence). CDR3 length: 14 amino acids. V shed 2 bases and J shed 3 bases, with 9 bases lying between them. In DNA, the CDR3 is TGTGCCAGCAGCTTTTCGGGGCTCAATCAGCCCCAGCATTTT. Its protein product is CASSFSGLNQPQHF.

This sequence joins TRBV5-1 and TRBJ2-7; 9 bases map to TRBD1. J gave up 1 base and V 3 bases, and 5 bases lay outside the gene matches. CDR3 size: 15 residues. In germline, CDR1 is SGHRS, CDR2 YFSETQ. The CDR3 loop reads CASSSYGTGSYEQYF. CDR3 bases: TGCGCCAGCAGCTCCTACGGGACAGGGTCCTACGAGCAGTACTTC.

The rearrangement uses TRBV5-1 and TRBJ2-3; 11 bases match TRBD2. Unmatched junction bases numbered 1, after V lost 0 bases and J lost 4 bases. Germline assignment: CDR1 SGHRS and CDR2 YFSETQ. The CDR3 totals 15 residues. The CDR3 sequence is CASSLGSGRADTQYF. The CDR3 region has the DNA TGCGCCAGCAGCTTGGGTAGCGGGAGGGCAGATACGCAGTATTTT.

This rearrangement joins TRBV6-5 to TRBJ2-3; the D is unclear. This CDR3 comprises 11 residues. Germline lookup yields CDR1 MNHEY and CDR2 SVGAGI. V was shortened by 8 bases and J by 0 bases, with 3 bases between the two germline ends. The chain's CDR3 is CASGSTDTQYF. Written as DNA, the CDR3 is TGTGCCAGCGGGAGCACAGATACGCAGTATTTT.

The chain has TRBV18 and TRBJ2-3, with no clear D. There are 12 residues in the CDR3. CDR1 is KGHSH and CDR2 is LQKENI in the germline V gene. The germline V and J ends were trimmed by 9 bases and 2 bases, with 9 bases remaining between them. As DNA, the CDR3 is TGTGCCAGTCAACCCGACACAGATACGCAGTATTTT. It codes for CASQPDTDTQYF.

Only one count was recorded for this clone. The rearrangement uses TRBV6-5 and TRBJ1-4, with D maybe TRBD1 (6 bases). The ends were cut back, 7 bases at V and 7 bases at J, with 16 bases in the middle. CDR1 is MNHEY, CDR2 SVGAGI, per germline. The CDR3 contains 14 residues. DNA for the CDR3: TGTGCCAGCAAAGGAGGGGGGAGTACTGAAAAACTGTTTTTT. It codes for CASKGGGSTEKLFF.

J is TRBJ1-1 and V is TRBV7-2; D is unresolved. The CDR3 runs to 12 residues. Germline-derived CDR1 and CDR2 are SGHTA and FQGNSA. V lost 2 bases, J lost 8 bases, and 9 bases lay in between. CDR3 region: CASSLNDGEAFF. The CDR3 nucleotides are TGTGCCAGCAGCTTAAATGATGGGGAAGCTTTCTTT.

This sequence joins TRBV18 and TRBJ1-3, with a tentative D call TRBD1 (6 bases). Germline CDR1 KGHSH, CDR2 LQKENI. CDR3 size: 15 residues. V lost 3 bases and J 0 bases, leaving 9 bases between the germline ends. CDR3 sequence: CASSPRTASGNTIYF. The CDR3 region has the DNA TGTGCCAGCTCACCCCGGACAGCCTCTGGAAACACCATATATTTT.

The chain recombines TRBV19 with TRBJ1-1; D is unclear. The CDR3 runs 15 residues. Deletions cut 2 bases from V and 1 base from J, with 11 bases between. Per the germline V gene, CDR1 is LNHDA and CDR2 is SQIVND (reference sequence). The CDR3: CASSIFSPGNTEAFF. CDR3 DNA: TGTGCCAGTAGTATATTCTCCCCGGGGAACACTGAAGCTTTCTTT.

The chain uses TRBV29-1 and TRBJ1-2; D gene unclear. CDR3 length equals 13 residues. V was trimmed by 6 bases and J by 4 bases, leaving 15 bases between them. Germline V lookup: CDR1 SQVTM, CDR2 ANQGSEA. This CDR3 reads CSVEGGRTYGYTF. CDR3 bases: TGCAGCGTGGAGGGAGGAAGAACCTATGGCTACACCTTC.

The count of this clone is one. The V call is TRBV15, the J call TRBJ2-5; 13 bases are a match to TRBD2. Germline values: CDR1 LNHNV, CDR2 YYDKDF (reference sequence). The V and J ends lost 0 bases and 5 bases, in that order; junction bases with no gene match: 12. This CDR3 is built from 19 residues. CDR3 bases: TGTGCCACCAGCAGAGATCTCACTAGCGGGAGGGCCGGTGGGGAGACCCAGTACTTC. It yields the protein CATSRDLTSGRAGGETQYF.

A single count supports this clone. CDR3 sequence (DNA): TGTGCCATCAGCTCAGACAGGCACGAGCAGTACTTC. Residues: CAISSDRHEQYF. The chain joins TRBV10-3 to TRBJ2-7, with D maybe TRBD1 (6 bases). The CDR3 spans 12 residues. Germline CDR1 ENHRY, CDR2 SYGVKD. V was clipped by 6 bases and J by 5 bases, with 11 bases between them.

A single count supports this clone. The chain is built from TRBV13 and TRBJ2-7; 7 bases align to TRBD1. Germline values: CDR1 PRHDT, CDR2 FYEKMQ (reference sequence). The CDR3 loop spans 13 amino acids. The V gene end was trimmed by 5 bases and the J gene end by 3 bases; junction bases not matched to a gene: 4. The CDR3 DNA sequence: TGTGCCAGCAGCCCGGGACAGAGCTACGAGCAGTACTTC. It specifies CASSPGQSYEQYF.

This clone was found a few times. V and J are TRBV2 and TRBJ2-7; the D gene is possibly TRBD1 (5 bases). Looked up from germline, CDR1 is SNHLY and CDR2 is FYNNEI. The CDR3 is 14 residues long. Trimming took 6 bases from V and 0 from J, leaving 12 bases between them. The CDR3 reads CASSLTGPSYEQYF. The CDR3 DNA sequence: TGTGCCAGCAGCCTTACAGGACCCTCCTACGAGCAGTACTTC.

The V and J genes are TRBV12-5 and TRBJ2-2; D might be TRBD1 (5 bases). The germline V gene has CDR1 LGHNT and CDR2 FRNRAP. The CDR3 contains 20 residues. The germline V and J ends were trimmed by 2 bases and 1 base, with 23 bases remaining between them. CDR3 nucleotides: TGTGCTAGTGGTTTGAAGCCCCGAAGGCAGGGCGGCCAGAACACCGGGGAGCTGTTTTTT. Protein sequence: CASGLKPRRQGGQNTGELFF.

The chain is built from TRBV28 and TRBJ2-1; the D is unclear. Trimming removed 1 base from V and 9 bases from J, with 10 bases in between. The CDR3 totals 13 residues. The germline gives CDR1 MDHEN, CDR2 SYDVKM. The DNA of the CDR3 is TGTGCCAGCAGTTTATCCATTTCTGGTGAGCAGTTCTTC. Protein sequence: CASSLSISGEQFF.

This rearrangement joins TRBV25-1 to TRBJ2-3; 7 bases line up with TRBD1. The CDR3 totals 14 residues. Germline V gene data show CDR1 as MGHDK and CDR2 as SYGVNS. V shed 6 bases, J shed 0 bases, and the junction held 3 bases outside the gene matches. CDR3 residues: CASRDRPSTDTQYF. For the CDR3, the DNA is TGTGCCAGCAGGGACAGGCCCAGCACAGATACGCAGTATTTT.

V and J are TRBV5-5 and TRBJ2-5; the match to TRBD1 covers 7 bases. V was clipped by 4 bases and J by 3 bases; unmatched bases: 6. The germline CDR1 and CDR2 sequences are SGHKS and YYEKEE (reference sequence). The CDR3 contains 14 residues. This chain's CDR3 is CASSLTGYEETQYF. The CDR3 nucleotides are TGTGCCAGCAGCCTGACAGGGTACGAAGAGACCCAGTACTTC.

This clone was recorded a few times. The gene calls are TRBV18 and TRBJ1-3; weak D call: TRBD1 (5 bases). The ends were cut back, 2 bases at V and 2 bases at J, with 10 bases in the middle. There are 15 residues in the CDR3. The germline V gene has CDR1 KGHSH and CDR2 LQKENI. Here the CDR3 DNA reads TGTGCCAGCTCACCAAACCCGGGACCTGGAAACACCATATATTTT. It specifies CASSPNPGPGNTIYF.

The sample holds one count of this clone. The chain employs TRBV10-3 and TRBJ2-7; weak D call: TRBD2 (5 bases). V lost 0 bases, J lost 4 bases, and 10 bases lay in between. CDR3 length: 14 residues. Germline loops: CDR1 ENHRY, CDR2 SYGVKD. The CDR3, as DNA: TGTGCCATCAGTGAGTCCGGTCGGGGATACGAGCAGTACTTC. The encoded protein is CAISESGRGYEQYF.

The chain joins TRBV7-9 to TRBJ2-3; 9 bases line up with TRBD1. Germline CDR1 is SEHNR and CDR2 is FQNEAQ (reference sequence). This CDR3 region has 17 residues. Unmatched junction bases numbered 9, after V lost 4 bases and J lost 1 base. CDR3: CASSSLPGQGGTDTQYF. The CDR3 DNA sequence: TGTGCCAGCAGCTCCTTACCGGGACAGGGAGGCACAGATACGCAGTATTTT.